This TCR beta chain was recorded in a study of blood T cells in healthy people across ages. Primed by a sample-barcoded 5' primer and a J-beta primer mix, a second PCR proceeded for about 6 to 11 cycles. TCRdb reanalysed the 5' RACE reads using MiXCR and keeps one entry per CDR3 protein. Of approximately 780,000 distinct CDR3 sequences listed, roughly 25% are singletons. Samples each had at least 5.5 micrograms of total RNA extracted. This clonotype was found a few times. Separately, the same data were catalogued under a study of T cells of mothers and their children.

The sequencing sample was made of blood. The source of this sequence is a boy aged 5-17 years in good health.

The CDR3 loop is CASSPQGAIEKLFF. In DNA form, the CDR3 reads TGCGCCAGCAGCCCACAGGGGGCAATCGAAAAACTGTTTTTT. The V call is TRBV5-1, the J call TRBJ1-4, with 9 bases aligning to TRBD1. Germline V lookup: CDR1 SGHRS, CDR2 YFSETQ. The CDR3 has 14 amino acids. Trimming cost V 4 bases and J 8 bases; bases outside gene matches: 6.